A single T cell receptor beta chain is shown here with its context. Reverse transcription used roughly 0.45 to 1 ug RNA and random hexamers. A multiplex approach, immunoSEQ multiplex PCR, amplified TCR beta CDR3 across 54 Vbeta and 13 Jbeta. TCRdb re-analysed the immunoSEQ multiplex PCR reads in MiXCR, keeping a single row per CDR3 protein. Of around 140,000 distinct CDR3 sequences listed, approximately 93% are singletons. With 5 bases clipped from V and 2 bases from J, the junction kept 11 bases outside the gene matches. Germline CDR1 reads SQVTM; CDR2 reads ANQGSEA. The CDR3 runs to 17 residues. This sample is part of a study of CD8 T cells in Susac syndrome.

J is TRBJ2-4 and V is TRBV29-1; 11 bases are shared with TRBD2. The sample taken for sequencing was CD4+ T cells from PBMCs. This TCR was recovered from a human donor in good health. The CDR3 bases are TGCAGCGTTTCCACCTCAGGACTAGCGGGTACCAAAAACATTCAGTACTTC. It specifies CSVSTSGLAGTKNIQYF. Based on the CDR3 plus reference TRBV29-1 and TRBJ2-4, the full variable domain is SAVISQKPSRDICQRGTSLTIQCQVDSQVTMMFWYRQQPGQSLTLIATANQGSEATYESGFVIDKFPISRPNLTFSTLTVSNMSPEDSSIYLCSVSTSGLAGTKNIQYFGAGTRLSVL.